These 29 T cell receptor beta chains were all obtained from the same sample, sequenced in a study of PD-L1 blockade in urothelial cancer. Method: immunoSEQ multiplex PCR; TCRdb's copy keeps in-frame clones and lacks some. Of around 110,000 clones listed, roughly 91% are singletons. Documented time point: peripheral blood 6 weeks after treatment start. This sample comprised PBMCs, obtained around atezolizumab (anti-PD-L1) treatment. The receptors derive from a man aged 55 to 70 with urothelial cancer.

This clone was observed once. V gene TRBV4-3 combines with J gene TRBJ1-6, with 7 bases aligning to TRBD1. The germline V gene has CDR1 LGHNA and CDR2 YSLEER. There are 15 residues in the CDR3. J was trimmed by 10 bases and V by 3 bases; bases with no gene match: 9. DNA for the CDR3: TGCGCCAGCAGCCACGACAGGGACAGAGGGTCACCCCTCCACTTT. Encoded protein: CASSHDRDRGSPLHF.

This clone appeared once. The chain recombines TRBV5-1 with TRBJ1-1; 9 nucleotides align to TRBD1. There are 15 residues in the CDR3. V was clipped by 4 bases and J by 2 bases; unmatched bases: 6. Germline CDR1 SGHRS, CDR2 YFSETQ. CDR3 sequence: CASSVSGQGNTEAFF. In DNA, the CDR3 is TGCGCCAGCAGCGTTTCGGGACAGGGAAACACTGAAGCTTTCTTT.

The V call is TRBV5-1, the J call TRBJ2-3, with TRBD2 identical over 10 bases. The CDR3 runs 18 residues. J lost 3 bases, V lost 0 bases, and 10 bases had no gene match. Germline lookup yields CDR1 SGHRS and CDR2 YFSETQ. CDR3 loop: CASSLGAQLAGETDTQYF. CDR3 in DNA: TGCGCCAGCAGCTTGGGAGCTCAGCTAGCGGGAGAAACAGATACGCAGTATTTT.

CDR3 sequence reads: CASSLADGRGMFGGSYNSPLHF. CDR3 in DNA: TGTGCCAGCAGCTTAGCGGATGGCAGGGGGATGTTCGGAGGGTCCTATAATTCACCCCTCCACTTT. The V call is TRBV7-8, the J call TRBJ1-6; 7 bases map to TRBD1. The CDR3 has 22 residues. Germline V gene lookup returns CDR1 SGHVS and CDR2 FQNEAQ. V was clipped by 0 bases and J by 1 base; unmatched bases: 18. Based on the CDR3 plus reference TRBV7-8 and TRBJ1-6, the full variable domain is GAGVSQSPRYKVAKRGQDVALRCDPISGHVSLFWYQQALGQGPEFLTYFQNEAQLDKSGLPSDRFFAERPEGSVSTLKIQRTQQEDSAVYLCASSLADGRGMFGGSYNSPLHFGNGTRLTVT.

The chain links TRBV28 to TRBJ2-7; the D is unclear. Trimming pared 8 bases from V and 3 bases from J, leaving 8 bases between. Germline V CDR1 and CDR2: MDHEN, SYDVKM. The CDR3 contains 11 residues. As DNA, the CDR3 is TGTGCCAGCGGTACGGTCTACGAGCAGTACTTC. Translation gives CASGTVYEQYF.

The CDR3 nucleotides read TGCGCCAGCAGTGTACAGGGTGCCGGGGAGCTGTTTTTT. Its protein is CASSVQGAGELFF. This sequence joins TRBV10-1 and TRBJ2-2, with a tentative D call TRBD1 (6 bases). Germline lookup yields CDR1 WNHNN and CDR2 SYGVQD (reference sequence). The V and J ends lost 4 bases and 6 bases respectively, with 9 bases between them. The CDR3 loop spans 13 amino acids.

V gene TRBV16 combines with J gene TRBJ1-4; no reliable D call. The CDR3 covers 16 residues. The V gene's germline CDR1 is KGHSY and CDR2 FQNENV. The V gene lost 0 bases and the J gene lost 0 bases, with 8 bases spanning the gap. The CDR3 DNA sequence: TGTGCCAGCAGCCAATCGGCACCTGCAACTAATGAAAAACTGTTTTTT. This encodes CASSQSAPATNEKLFF.

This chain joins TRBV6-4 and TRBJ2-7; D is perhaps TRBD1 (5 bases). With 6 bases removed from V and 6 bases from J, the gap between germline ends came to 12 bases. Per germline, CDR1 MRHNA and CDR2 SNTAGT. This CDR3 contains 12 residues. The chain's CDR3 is CASRSPQGEQYF. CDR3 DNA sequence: TGTGCCAGCAGGAGCCCCCAGGGCGAGCAGTACTTC.

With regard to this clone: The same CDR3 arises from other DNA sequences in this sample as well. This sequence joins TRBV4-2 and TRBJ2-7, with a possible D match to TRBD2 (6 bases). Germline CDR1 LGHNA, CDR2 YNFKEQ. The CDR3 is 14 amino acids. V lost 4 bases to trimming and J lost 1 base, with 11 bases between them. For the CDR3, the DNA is TGTGCCAGCAGCCCGGGGGTAGGGTCCTACGAGCAGTACTTC. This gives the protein CASSPGVGSYEQYF.

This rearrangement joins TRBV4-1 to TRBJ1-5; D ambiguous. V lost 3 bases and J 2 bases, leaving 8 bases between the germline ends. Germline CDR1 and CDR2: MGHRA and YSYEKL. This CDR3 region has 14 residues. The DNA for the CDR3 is TGCGCCAGCAGCCAGTGGCAGGGCAATCAGCCCCAGCATTTT. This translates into CASSQWQGNQPQHF.

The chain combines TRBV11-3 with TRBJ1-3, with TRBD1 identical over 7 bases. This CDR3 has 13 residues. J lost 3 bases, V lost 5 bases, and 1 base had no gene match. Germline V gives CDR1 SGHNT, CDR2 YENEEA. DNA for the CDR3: TGTGCCAGCAGCAACAGGGGTGGAAACACCATATATTTT. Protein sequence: CASSNRGGNTIYF.

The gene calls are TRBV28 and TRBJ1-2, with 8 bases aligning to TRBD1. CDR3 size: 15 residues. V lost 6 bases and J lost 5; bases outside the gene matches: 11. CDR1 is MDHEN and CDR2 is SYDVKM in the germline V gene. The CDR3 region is CASSPTSGGRYGYTF. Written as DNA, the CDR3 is TGTGCCAGCAGCCCTACCTCAGGGGGCAGGTATGGCTACACCTTC.

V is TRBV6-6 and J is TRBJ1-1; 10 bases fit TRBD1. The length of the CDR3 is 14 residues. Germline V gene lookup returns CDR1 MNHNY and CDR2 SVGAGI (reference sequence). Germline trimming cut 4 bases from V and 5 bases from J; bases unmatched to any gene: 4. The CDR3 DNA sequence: TGTGCCAGCAGTTGGACAGGGGGAAAAACTGAAGCTTTCTTT. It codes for CASSWTGGKTEAFF.

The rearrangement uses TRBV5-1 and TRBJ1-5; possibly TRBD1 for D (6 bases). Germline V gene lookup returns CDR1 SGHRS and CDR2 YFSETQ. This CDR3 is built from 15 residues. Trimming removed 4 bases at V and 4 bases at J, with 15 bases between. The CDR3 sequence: CASSLYRDKNQPQHF. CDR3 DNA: TGCGCCAGCAGCCTCTACCGGGACAAAAATCAGCCCCAGCATTTT.

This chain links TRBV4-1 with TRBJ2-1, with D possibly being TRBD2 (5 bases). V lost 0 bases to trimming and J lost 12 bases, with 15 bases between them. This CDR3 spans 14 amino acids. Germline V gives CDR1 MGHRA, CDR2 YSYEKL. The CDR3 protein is CASSQEFPGIRQFF. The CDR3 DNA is TGCGCCAGCAGCCAAGAATTTCCGGGGATCCGGCAGTTCTTC.

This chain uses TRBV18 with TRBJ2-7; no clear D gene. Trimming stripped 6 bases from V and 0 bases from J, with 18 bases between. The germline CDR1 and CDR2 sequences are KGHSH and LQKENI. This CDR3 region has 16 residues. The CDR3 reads CASSLSSTTSSYEQYF. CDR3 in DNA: TGTGCCAGCTCTCTCTCTTCGACGACAAGCTCCTACGAGCAGTACTTC.

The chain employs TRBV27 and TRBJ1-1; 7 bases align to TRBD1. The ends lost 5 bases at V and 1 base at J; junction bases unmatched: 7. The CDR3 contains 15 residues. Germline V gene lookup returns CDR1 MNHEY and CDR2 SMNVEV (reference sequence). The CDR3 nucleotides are TGTGCCAGCAGTCGCACGGGACAGACGAACACTGAAGCTTTCTTT. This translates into CASSRTGQTNTEAFF.

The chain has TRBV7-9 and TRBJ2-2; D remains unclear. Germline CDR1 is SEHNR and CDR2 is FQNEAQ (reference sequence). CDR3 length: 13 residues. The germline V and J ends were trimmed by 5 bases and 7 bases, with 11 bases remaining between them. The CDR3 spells CASSPPESGELFF. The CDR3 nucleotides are TGTGCCAGCAGCCCCCCGGAGAGCGGGGAGCTGTTTTTT.

The CDR3 protein is CASSLTGEAGNTIYF. As DNA, the CDR3 is TGCGCCAGCAGCTTAACAGGGGAAGCGGGAAACACCATATATTTT. The V call is TRBV5-1, the J call TRBJ1-3, with 7 bases that match TRBD1. The V gene end was trimmed by 2 bases and the J gene end by 4 bases; junction bases not matched to a gene: 6. Looked up from germline, CDR1 is SGHRS and CDR2 is YFSETQ. CDR3 size: 15 residues.

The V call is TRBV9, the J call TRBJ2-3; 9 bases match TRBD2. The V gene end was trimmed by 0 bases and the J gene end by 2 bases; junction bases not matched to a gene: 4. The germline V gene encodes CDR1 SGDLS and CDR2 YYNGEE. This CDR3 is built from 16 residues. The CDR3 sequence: CASSVAAGGPTDTQYF. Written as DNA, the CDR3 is TGTGCCAGCAGCGTAGCGGCGGGGGGGCCCACAGATACGCAGTATTTT. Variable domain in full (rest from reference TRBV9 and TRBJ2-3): DSGVTQTPKHLITATGQRVTLRCSPRSGDLSVYWYQQSLDQGLQFLIQYYNGEERAKGNILERFSAQQFPDLHSELNLSSLELGDSALYFCASSVAAGGPTDTQYFGPGTRLTVL.

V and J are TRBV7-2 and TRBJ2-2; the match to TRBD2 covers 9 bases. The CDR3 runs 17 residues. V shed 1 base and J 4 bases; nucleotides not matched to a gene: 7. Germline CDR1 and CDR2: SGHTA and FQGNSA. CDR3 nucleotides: TGTGCCAGCAGCTTAGGTCAGGGCGGGGGGGCCACCGGGGAGCTGTTTTTT. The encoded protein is CASSLGQGGGATGELFF.

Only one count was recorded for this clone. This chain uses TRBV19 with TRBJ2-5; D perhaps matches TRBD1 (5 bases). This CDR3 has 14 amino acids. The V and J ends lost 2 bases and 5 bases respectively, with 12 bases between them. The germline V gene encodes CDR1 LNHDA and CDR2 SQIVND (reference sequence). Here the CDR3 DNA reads TGTGCCAGTAGTATACGGGCCCAGGGCGAGACCCAGTACTTC. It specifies CASSIRAQGETQYF.

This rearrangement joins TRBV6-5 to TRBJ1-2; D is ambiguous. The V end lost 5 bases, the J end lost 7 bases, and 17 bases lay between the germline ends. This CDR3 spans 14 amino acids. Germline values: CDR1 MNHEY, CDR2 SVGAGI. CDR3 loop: CASSTGSTAGGYTF. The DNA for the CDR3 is TGTGCCAGCAGTACCGGGAGCACAGCCGGTGGCTACACCTTC.

The CDR3 reads CSVDRGEGYGYTF. Here the CDR3 DNA reads TGCAGCGTTGACAGGGGGGAAGGGTATGGCTACACCTTC. This chain connects TRBV29-1 to TRBJ1-2, with TRBD1 identical over 7 bases. Per germline, CDR1 SQVTM and CDR2 ANQGSEA. The CDR3 has 13 amino acids. J was trimmed by 5 bases and V by 3 bases; bases with no gene match: 6.

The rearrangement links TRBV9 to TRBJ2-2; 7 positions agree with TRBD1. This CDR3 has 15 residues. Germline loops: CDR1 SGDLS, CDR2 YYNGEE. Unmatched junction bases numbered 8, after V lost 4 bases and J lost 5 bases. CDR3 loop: CASSFRQGRTGELFF. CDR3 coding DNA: TGTGCCAGCAGCTTCAGACAGGGACGGACCGGGGAGCTGTTTTTT.

The CDR3 region has the DNA TGTGCCAGTAGTATAACTAGCGGGGGATGGGAGACCCAGTACTTC. It translates to CASSITSGGWETQYF. This chain uses TRBV19 with TRBJ2-5; 11 nucleotides agree with TRBD2. V lost 2 bases, J lost 5 bases, and 4 bases stayed unmatched. Germline V gene sequence: CDR1 LNHDA, CDR2 SQIVND (reference sequence). There are 15 residues in the CDR3.

This chain's CDR3 is CASSQGPREQDEQYF. CDR3 nucleotide sequence: TGTGCCAGCAGCCAAGGGCCCCGGGAGCAGGATGAGCAGTACTTC. The chain is built from TRBV4-2 and TRBJ2-7; D is perhaps TRBD2 (6 bases). V lost 1 base to trimming and J lost 7 bases, with 17 bases between them. The CDR3 totals 15 residues. Germline CDR1 LGHNA, CDR2 YNFKEQ.

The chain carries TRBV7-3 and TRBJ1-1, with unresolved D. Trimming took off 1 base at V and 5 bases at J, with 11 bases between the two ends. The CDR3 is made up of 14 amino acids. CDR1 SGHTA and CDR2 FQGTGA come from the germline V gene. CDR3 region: CASSLSLAGTEAFF. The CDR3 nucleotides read TGTGCCAGCAGCTTAAGTCTGGCCGGGACTGAAGCTTTCTTT.

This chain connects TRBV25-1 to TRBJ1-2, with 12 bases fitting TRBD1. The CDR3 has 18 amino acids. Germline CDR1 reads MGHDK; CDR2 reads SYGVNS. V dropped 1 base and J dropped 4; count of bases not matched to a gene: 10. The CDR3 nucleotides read TGTGCCAGCAGTGAATGGGGGACAGGGGGCTCCCCCCTCTATGGCTACACCTTC. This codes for CASSEWGTGGSPLYGYTF.